The 21 T cell receptor beta chains in this list originate from one sample, sequenced in a study of blood T cell repertoires in COVID-19. The method was immunoSEQ multiplex PCR; TCRdb's version includes in-frame clones alone and lacks a portion of them. The sample holds 300,000 to 400,000 clones, roughly 88% seen once. The sample comprised PBMCs or T cells enriched from blood (not recorded which). These receptors originate from a woman in her 30s with acute COVID-19.

On this clone itself: The same CDR3 can be traced to other DNA sequences in this sample. The chain has TRBV7-3 and TRBJ1-1; no definite D call. Trimming took off 4 bases at V and 2 bases at J, with 5 bases between the two ends. In germline, CDR1 is SGHTA, CDR2 FQGTGA. CDR3 size: 12 residues. CDR3 in amino acids: CASSSSNTEAFF. DNA of the CDR3: TGTGCCAGCAGCTCCAGTAACACTGAAGCTTTCTTT.

The rearrangement joins TRBV7-2 to TRBJ1-2; 7 bases fit TRBD1. The CDR3 has 14 amino acids. Trimming at V came to 5 bases and at J to 4 bases, leaving 7 bases not matched to a gene. Germline loops: CDR1 SGHTA, CDR2 FQGNSA. CDR3: CASSPDRSGYGYTF. CDR3 sequence (DNA): TGTGCCAGCAGCCCGGACAGGTCGGGCTATGGCTACACCTTC.

This clone was counted between two and nine times. This chain links TRBV4-2 with TRBJ2-1; D perhaps matches TRBD2 (6 bases). V lost 4 bases and J lost 5, with 15 bases in between. Germline CDR1 and CDR2: LGHNA and YNFKEQ. The CDR3 is 15 residues long. The CDR3: CASSLNMGLDNEQFF. DNA for the CDR3: TGTGCCAGCAGCCTTAATATGGGACTTGACAATGAGCAGTTCTTC.

This chain uses TRBV7-9 with TRBJ2-1, with a tentative D call TRBD1 (6 bases). This CDR3 region has 14 residues. V was trimmed by 1 base and J by 7 bases, leaving 11 bases between them. Looked up from germline, CDR1 is SEHNR and CDR2 is FQNEAQ (reference sequence). CDR3 protein: CASSLGDRFNEQFF. CDR3 bases: TGTGCCAGCAGCTTAGGCGACAGGTTTAATGAGCAGTTCTTC. Full variable domain (outside the CDR3, taken from reference TRBV7-9 and TRBJ2-1): DTGVSQNPRHKITKRGQNVTFRCDPISEHNRLYWYRQTLGQGPEFLTYFQNEAQLEKSRLLSDRFSAERPKGSFSTLEIQRTEQGDSAMYLCASSLGDRFNEQFFGPGTRLTVL.

The rearrangement joins TRBV18 to TRBJ1-1, with 7 nucleotides matching TRBD1. From germline, CDR1 is KGHSH and CDR2 LQKENI. Germline trimming cut 5 bases from V and 0 bases from J; bases unmatched to any gene: 3. The length of the CDR3 is 14 residues. The CDR3 region is CASSMRGLNTEAFF. CDR3 coding DNA: TGTGCCAGCTCAATGAGGGGGCTGAACACTGAAGCTTTCTTT.

This clone was seen once. This sequence joins TRBV3-1 (or the pseudogene TRBV3-2) and TRBJ1-5; unclear D gene. From germline, CDR1 is LGHDT and CDR2 YNNKEL (reference sequence). The CDR3 covers 14 residues. V was clipped by 2 bases and J by 1 base, with 6 bases between them. CDR3 residues: CASSQSSSNQPQHF. CDR3 bases: TGTGCCAGCAGCCAATCCTCGAGCAATCAGCCCCAGCATTTT.

The sample holds a few counts of this clone. V is TRBV7-9 and J is TRBJ1-4; 8 positions agree with TRBD1. V gave up 3 bases and J gave up 4 bases; unmatched junction bases: 1. There are 14 residues in the CDR3. CDR1 is SEHNR, CDR2 FQNEAQ, per germline (reference sequence). The CDR3 reads CASSLGQVNEKLFF. The CDR3, as DNA: TGTGCCAGCAGCTTGGGACAGGTTAATGAAAAACTGTTTTTT.

The V gene is TRBV5-1, the J gene TRBJ2-3; D ambiguous. The germline V gene encodes CDR1 SGHRS and CDR2 YFSETQ. V lost 4 bases to trimming and J lost 4 bases, with 13 bases between them. CDR3 size: 14 residues. DNA of the CDR3: TGCGCCAGCAGCCGAGGTATGGCCCCAGATACGCAGTATTTT. It codes for CASSRGMAPDTQYF.

The rearrangement uses TRBV4-1 and TRBJ1-3, with 8 bases matching TRBD1. J was trimmed by 7 bases and V by 8 bases; bases with no gene match: 16. The CDR3 covers 16 residues. From germline, CDR1 is MGHRA and CDR2 YSYEKL. CDR3 sequence: CASRNLDRGHGNTIYF. DNA for the CDR3: TGCGCCAGCCGCAATTTAGACAGGGGACATGGGAACACCATATATTTT.

The V and J genes are TRBV7-8 and TRBJ2-7; D perhaps matches TRBD2 (5 bases). Per germline, CDR1 SGHVS and CDR2 FQNEAQ. The V end lost 2 bases, the J end lost 3 bases, and 8 bases lay between the germline ends. The CDR3 contains 13 residues. The CDR3 loop reads CASSLTGGYEQYF. In DNA form, the CDR3 reads TGTGCCAGCAGCTTAACCGGAGGCTACGAGCAGTACTTC.

The chain employs TRBV12-3 or TRBV12-4 and TRBJ1-1; D is ambiguous. The CDR3 has 11 residues. V was shortened by 4 bases and J by 7 bases, with 7 bases between the two germline ends. Written as DNA, the CDR3 is TGTGCCAGCAGTTCGGGGAATGAAGCTTTCTTT. It is translated as CASSSGNEAFF.

This chain links TRBV10-1 with TRBJ1-4; no definite D call. With 0 bases removed from V and 8 bases from J, the gap between germline ends came to 10 bases. The CDR3 has 14 amino acids. Germline V CDR1 and CDR2: WNHNN, SYGVQD (reference sequence). This chain's CDR3 is CASSESSPGEKLFF. The CDR3 DNA reads TGCGCCAGCAGTGAGTCCTCGCCGGGGGAAAAACTGTTTTTT.

The chain recombines TRBV27 with TRBJ2-3; no clear D gene. CDR3 length: 14 residues. V lost 6 bases and J 2 bases, leaving 12 bases between the germline ends. The V gene's germline CDR1 is MNHEY and CDR2 SMNVEV (reference sequence). CDR3 DNA sequence: TGTGCCAGCAGGCCGGGTGTAACCACAGATACGCAGTATTTT. Amino acid sequence: CASRPGVTTDTQYF.

This clone was seen once. CDR3 coding DNA: TGTGCCAGCAGCCCCTCGGCCAGGGGGCGTCGGGAGCAGTACTTC. Protein sequence: CASSPSARGRREQYF. The chain links TRBV3-1 (or the pseudogene TRBV3-2) to TRBJ2-7; 8 bases agree with TRBD1. V lost 4 bases to trimming and J lost 7 bases; unmatched junction nucleotides: 12. CDR3 size: 15 residues. Per germline, CDR1 LGHDT and CDR2 YNNKEL (reference sequence).

The chain has TRBV30 and TRBJ1-1; the D gene is possibly TRBD1 (6 bases). The CDR3 is made up of 15 amino acids. V was pared by 1 base and J by 6 bases, with 18 bases between. Germline V gives CDR1 GTSNPN, CDR2 SVGIG (reference sequence). The CDR3 sequence is CAWSGTALGQAEAFF. In nucleotides, the CDR3 is TGTGCCTGGAGTGGGACAGCCCTAGGTCAGGCTGAAGCTTTCTTT.

The V gene is TRBV20-1, the J gene TRBJ2-7, with D possibly matching TRBD1 (6 bases). CDR1 and CDR2 from the germline V gene are DFQATT and SNEGSKA (reference sequence). V was clipped by 7 bases and J by 4 bases, with 8 bases between them. The CDR3 runs to 10 residues. CDR3 loop: CSVGQYEQYF. The CDR3 DNA sequence: TGCAGTGTCGGACAGTACGAGCAGTACTTC.

About this clone itself: Other DNA variants within this sample encode the same CDR3. This sequence joins TRBV5-1 and TRBJ1-1; 8 bases map to TRBD1. This CDR3 has 14 amino acids. The germline V gene has CDR1 SGHRS and CDR2 YFSETQ. Trimming at V came to 0 bases and at J to 4 bases, leaving 2 bases not matched to a gene. The CDR3 coding sequence is TGCGCCAGCAGCTTGGGACAGGGGAGCACTGAAGCTTTCTTT. As protein: CASSLGQGSTEAFF.

In its sample, this clone was seen a few times. This chain links TRBV29-1 with TRBJ1-5; D is uncertain. From germline, CDR1 is SQVTM and CDR2 ANQGSEA. Trimming removed 4 bases from V and 5 bases from J, with 18 bases in between. The CDR3 is 15 residues long. In DNA form, the CDR3 reads TGCAGCGTTGGGGCCGGGTCCGCCGGGGATCAGCCCCAGCATTTT. Translating it yields CSVGAGSAGDQPQHF. Full variable domain (outside the CDR3, taken from reference TRBV29-1 and TRBJ1-5): SAVISQKPSRDICQRGTSLTIQCQVDSQVTMMFWYRQQPGQSLTLIATANQGSEATYESGFVIDKFPISRPNLTFSTLTVSNMSPEDSSIYLCSVGAGSAGDQPQHFGDGTRLSIL.

The J gene is TRBJ2-1, the V gene TRBV3-1 (or the pseudogene TRBV3-2), with 12 nucleotides matching TRBD2. Germline trimming cut 4 bases from V and 2 bases from J; bases unmatched to any gene: 0. This CDR3 contains 15 residues. Germline CDR1 and CDR2: LGHDT and YNNKEL (reference sequence). CDR3 DNA: TGTGCCAGCAGCCGACTAGCGGGGGCCTACAATGAGCAGTTCTTC. It specifies CASSRLAGAYNEQFF.

This chain connects TRBV2 to TRBJ2-7; 8 nucleotides line up with TRBD1. Per germline, CDR1 SNHLY and CDR2 FYNNEI. V shed 6 bases, J shed 5 bases, and the junction held 6 bases outside the gene matches. This CDR3 contains 13 residues. As DNA, the CDR3 is TGTGCCAGCAGCAGGGACAGGTGGGACGAGCAGTACTTC. Encoded protein: CASSRDRWDEQYF. Full variable domain (remainder filled in from reference TRBV2 and TRBJ2-7): EPEVTQTPSHQVTQMGQEVILRCVPISNHLYFYWYRQILGQKVEFLVSFYNNEISEKSEIFDDQFSVERPDGSNFTLKIRSTKLEDSAMYFCASSRDRWDEQYFGPGTRLTVT.

The CDR3 reads CATIRREDGYGYTF. DNA of the CDR3: TGTGCCACCATAAGGCGGGAAGACGGCTATGGCTACACCTTC. The rearrangement uses TRBV6-5 and TRBJ1-2; D call uncertain. The germline CDR1 and CDR2 sequences are MNHEY and SVGAGI. CDR3 size: 14 residues. Trimming removed 10 bases from V and 4 bases from J, with 19 bases in between.